This TCR beta chain appears in the sequencing data of a study of identical twins. A universal primer site came from template switching; cDNA carried unique molecular identifiers. TCRdb processed the 5' RACE reads anew with MiXCR; each CDR3 protein has one entry. The profile shows hundreds of thousands of distinct CDR3 sequences, roughly 13% of them singletons. Study findings and constraints: A cross-sectional statistical analysis, not follow-up of the same donors, supported the conclusions.

Healthy Caucasians alone served as donors. In the case of this clonotype: Its antigen is as yet unknown.

The germline V gene encodes CDR1 LGHDT and CDR2 YNNKEL (reference sequence). V lost 0 bases and J lost 2, with 5 bases in between. The CDR3 extends over 13 amino acids. The TCR sequence derives from a woman between 18 and 30 years old in good health. The sample consisted of memory (CD45RO+) T cells sorted from blood. The J gene is TRBJ2-7, the V gene TRBV3-1, with D uncertain. The CDR3 DNA sequence: TGTGCCAGCAGCCAAGATCTTACCTACGAGCAGTACTTC. It translates to CASSQDLTYEQYF.